This entry lists 21 T cell receptor beta chains sequenced from one sample in a study of T-cell memory formation after mild COVID-19. TCRdb analysed the 5' RACE reads with MiXCR anew, one entry per CDR3 protein. The sample lists a few hundred thousand distinct CDR3 sequences; about 20% were seen once. Input material: PBMCs or a T cell subset sorted from them (not recorded which). The receptor set was obtained from a man younger than 30 who had mild COVID-19 (a few samples of this study predate the infection). Cell type and time point are not known.

The chain uses TRBV7-6 and TRBJ2-1, with D maybe TRBD1 (6 bases). Germline V gives CDR1 SGHVS, CDR2 FNYEAQ. V shed 1 base and J shed 8 bases, with 18 bases lying between them. This CDR3 spans 16 amino acids. CDR3 sequence: CASSLVAGEIWDEQFF. For the CDR3, the DNA is TGTGCCAGCAGCTTAGTGGCAGGGGAGATCTGGGATGAGCAGTTCTTC.

This clonotype occurred a few times. J is TRBJ2-4 and V is TRBV6-5; D remains unclear. Per the germline V gene, CDR1 is MNHEY and CDR2 is SVGAGI. The CDR3 totals 16 residues. V lost 0 bases and J 0 bases, leaving 9 bases between the germline ends. The CDR3 reads CASSYSAGLAKNIQYF. CDR3 nucleotide sequence: TGTGCCAGCAGTTACTCGGCCGGATTAGCCAAAAACATTCAGTACTTC.

This sequence joins TRBV7-3 and TRBJ2-3; D unclear. Germline values: CDR1 SGHTA, CDR2 FQGTGA. Trimming left V 4 bases short and J 0 bases short, with 20 bases between. The CDR3 totals 18 residues. The CDR3 reads CASSSPGRSVSSTDTQYF. The CDR3 DNA is TGTGCCAGCAGCTCACCGGGCCGCTCCGTTTCTAGCACAGATACGCAGTATTTT.

In this sample, this clonotype turned up a few times. The rearrangement uses TRBV24-1 and TRBJ1-2, with a weak D call TRBD1 (6 bases). In germline, CDR1 is KGHDR, CDR2 SFDVKD. The CDR3 is made up of 15 amino acids. With 3 bases removed from V and 7 bases from J, the gap between germline ends came to 17 bases. Here the CDR3 reads CATSDGGQGRSGYTF. The CDR3 nucleotides read TGTGCCACCAGTGATGGGGGGCAGGGTCGTAGTGGCTACACCTTC.

The gene calls are TRBV7-7 and TRBJ2-3; no definite D call. V lost 3 bases and J lost 0, with 10 bases in between. Germline V gene data show CDR1 as SSHAT and CDR2 as FNYEAQ (reference sequence). The CDR3 covers 15 residues. For the CDR3, the DNA is TGTGCCAGCAGCTTGGGCGTCGGTAGCACAGATACGCAGTATTTT. This sequence encodes CASSLGVGSTDTQYF.

The chain carries TRBV7-2 and TRBJ1-1, with D perhaps TRBD1 (6 bases). The CDR3 covers 15 residues. Germline V lookup: CDR1 SGHTA, CDR2 FQGNSA. The V and J ends lost 5 bases and 3 bases respectively, with 16 bases between them. The CDR3 spells CASSPEDRFDTEAFF. The CDR3 nucleotides read TGTGCCAGCAGCCCCGAAGACAGGTTTGACACTGAAGCTTTCTTT.

The chain has TRBV5-1 and TRBJ1-4; 7 bases fit TRBD1. There are 14 residues in the CDR3. Germline loops: CDR1 SGHRS, CDR2 YFSETQ. The V gene end was trimmed by 3 bases and the J gene end by 11 bases; junction bases not matched to a gene: 10. CDR3 loop: CASSSTSQGDKLFF. The CDR3 DNA reads TGCGCCAGCAGCTCCACCTCGCAGGGGGACAAACTGTTTTTT.

This clonotype was counted a few times. This chain connects TRBV12-3 or TRBV12-4 to TRBJ2-7; a possible D gene is TRBD2 (6 bases). This CDR3 has 14 amino acids. The V end lost 7 bases, the J end lost 0 bases, and 13 bases lay between the germline ends. CDR3 residues: CASNLDGSSYEQYF. CDR3 DNA: TGTGCCAGCAATCTGGACGGGAGCTCCTACGAGCAGTACTTC.

This clonotype was observed a single time. The chain is built from TRBV28 and TRBJ2-2; D possibly corresponds to TRBD1 (6 bases). The ends were cut back, 1 base at V and 2 bases at J, with 26 bases in the middle. The CDR3 totals 21 residues. The germline gives CDR1 MDHEN, CDR2 SYDVKM. The CDR3 sequence: CASSLFTGTLSQHPNTGELFF. Written as DNA, the CDR3 is TGTGCCAGCAGTTTATTCACCGGGACACTAAGCCAACACCCTAACACCGGGGAGCTGTTTTTT.

A few counts support this clonotype. The junction departs from germline at one end; a sequencing error may be responsible. This chain connects TRBV9 to TRBJ1-4; 7 nucleotides agree with TRBD1. The CDR3 has 14 residues. The germline V gene encodes CDR1 SGDLS and CDR2 YYNGEE. The CDR3 coding sequence is TGTGACAGCAGCGTAGAACAGGGGAATGAAAAACTGTTTTTT. It is translated as CDSSVEQGNEKLFF.

V and J are TRBV7-2 and TRBJ2-5; D is undetermined. Germline V lookup: CDR1 SGHTA, CDR2 FQGNSA. V was cut by 4 bases and J by 3 bases, with 12 bases left in between. The CDR3 spans 14 residues. CDR3 nucleotides: TGTGCCAGCAGCTCGACCTTGGCGAAAGAGACCCAGTACTTC. Protein: CASSSTLAKETQYF.

V usage is TRBV3-1 and J usage is TRBJ2-7, with 11 bases identical to TRBD2. This CDR3 has 15 amino acids. V lost 1 base to trimming and J lost 7 bases; unmatched junction nucleotides: 6. Per germline, CDR1 LGHDT and CDR2 YNNKEL (reference sequence). The CDR3 DNA is TGTGCCAGCAGCCAAGCCGGGACTAGCGGCTTAGAGCAGTACTTC. It encodes CASSQAGTSGLEQYF.

This clonotype was seen only a few times. V usage is TRBV7-3 and J usage is TRBJ2-3, with D maybe TRBD1 (6 bases). The V end was cut by 5 bases, the J end by 2 bases, with 14 bases between. The CDR3 totals 15 residues. Per germline, CDR1 SGHTA and CDR2 FQGTGA. The CDR3 here is CASSITGFNTDTQYF. Written as DNA, the CDR3 is TGTGCCAGCAGCATCACAGGGTTTAACACAGATACGCAGTATTTT.

This clonotype was observed a handful of times. The V call is TRBV12-3 or TRBV12-4, the J call TRBJ2-3; 10 bases map to TRBD2. The CDR3 runs to 16 residues. With V trimmed by 7 bases and J by 3 bases, 10 bases remained unmatched. The CDR3 nucleotides are TGTGCCAGCAAGATTCGAGCGGGGGGGCCGACAGATACGCAGTATTTT. Translating it yields CASKIRAGGPTDTQYF.

This clonotype has more than one count but fewer than ten. The V call is TRBV7-2, the J call TRBJ2-5; a weak D match, TRBD1 (5 bases). Germline V lookup: CDR1 SGHTA, CDR2 FQGNSA. This CDR3 contains 14 residues. V lost 5 bases and J lost 3, with 13 bases in between. The CDR3 is CASSPTVREETQYF. CDR3 in DNA: TGTGCCAGCAGCCCTACAGTCAGGGAAGAGACCCAGTACTTC.

This rearrangement joins TRBV7-9 to TRBJ1-6; weak D call: TRBD1 (6 bases). The germline V and J ends were trimmed by 2 bases and 7 bases, with 12 bases remaining between them. The germline gives CDR1 SEHNR, CDR2 FQNEAQ (reference sequence). This CDR3 comprises 15 residues. The CDR3: CASSLQSGVNSPLHF. The CDR3 nucleotides are TGTGCCAGCAGCTTACAGTCAGGGGTAAATTCACCCCTCCACTTT.

J is TRBJ2-6 and V is TRBV7-9, with 7 positions matching TRBD2. Unmatched junction bases numbered 3, after V lost 5 bases and J lost 2 bases. The CDR3 contains 15 residues. Germline V gives CDR1 SEHNR, CDR2 FQNEAQ (reference sequence). The CDR3 region is CASSPAGAGANVLTF. The CDR3 bases are TGTGCCAGCAGCCCCGCGGGGGCTGGGGCCAACGTCCTGACTTTC. Filled out from reference TRBV7-9 and TRBJ2-6, the complete variable domain reads DTGVSQNPRHKITKRGQNVTFRCDPISEHNRLYWYRQTLGQGPEFLTYFQNEAQLEKSRLLSDRFSAERPKGSFSTLEIQRTEQGDSAMYLCASSPAGAGANVLTFGAGSRLTVL.

The chain joins TRBV7-6 to TRBJ1-2, with D perhaps TRBD1 (5 bases). The CDR3 spans 14 residues. The V gene's germline CDR1 is SGHVS and CDR2 FNYEAQ. Between the trimmed V and J ends, which lost 5 bases and 3 bases, there was a span of 13 bases. The CDR3 sequence is CASSPRGEYYGYTF. The CDR3 region has the DNA TGTGCCAGCAGCCCGCGGGGGGAGTACTATGGCTACACCTTC. The variable domain in full, completed from reference TRBV7-6 and TRBJ1-2, reads GAGVSQSPRYKVTKRGQDVALRCDPISGHVSLYWYRQALGQGPEFLTYFNYEAQQDKSGLPNDRFSAERPEGSISTLTIQRTEQRDSAMYRCASSPRGEYYGYTFGSGTRLTVV.

V gene TRBV18 combines with J gene TRBJ1-2; D gene ambiguous. The CDR3 loop spans 11 amino acids. In germline, CDR1 is KGHSH, CDR2 LQKENI. Trimming took 5 bases from V and 8 from J, leaving 9 bases between them. CDR3 sequence reads: CASSMDRGYTF. The CDR3 region has the DNA TGTGCCAGCTCAATGGATAGGGGCTACACCTTC.

This clonotype occurred a few times. CDR3 sequence (DNA): TGCAGCGTTGAAGGTTGGGGCACTGAAGCTTTCTTT. Its protein product is CSVEGWGTEAFF. The chain recombines TRBV29-1 with TRBJ1-1, with unresolved D. Germline CDR1 reads SQVTM; CDR2 reads ANQGSEA. The CDR3 sequence is 12 residues long. Trimming shortened V by 1 base and J by 4 bases, and 7 bases separated the two germline ends.

This clonotype was recorded many times. The chain links TRBV2 to TRBJ2-2; TRBD1 might be the D (6 bases). Per germline, CDR1 SNHLY and CDR2 FYNNEI. With 3 bases removed from V and 1 base from J, the gap between germline ends came to 12 bases. The CDR3 consists of 16 residues. CDR3 sequence: CASSDGTPGNTGELFF. The CDR3 coding sequence is TGTGCCAGCAGTGACGGGACACCGGGGAACACCGGGGAGCTGTTTTTT.